The present entry profiles one TCR beta chain with its context. This clonotype has a count of ten or more. Its antigen remains unidentified. No qualities accompany the bases; no much larger clone lies one base away. The entry originates in a study of identical twins (dated by TCRdb to 2016 to 2018). General notes on the study: To test whether fetal clonotypes persist, the study used deep sequencing on TCR alpha and beta repertoires from monozygotic twins, unrelated adults of various ages, and cord blood. To rule out contamination, replicate twin experiments were performed at different times with different library preparation protocols.

The method was 5' RACE. TCRdb records Illumina HiSeq 2000 as the sequencer. A universal primer binding site was introduced by template switching, and a unique molecular identifier was present in the final cDNA, enabling accurate counting of TCR cDNA molecules. Specific primers in the conserved constant-segment region were used to synthesize first-strand cDNA for the TCR alpha and beta chains. To control for contamination, every cDNA library carried two barcodes: a SMART-Mk sample barcode plus Illumina barcodes. TruSeq adapter sequences along with Illumina sample barcodes were introduced in two successive PCR steps. The Illumina HiSeq platform was used with custom primers to sequence TCR alpha and beta cDNA libraries. In the original analysis: Unique molecular identifiers were extracted from raw reads with MiGEC, and CDR3 positions were determined with MiXCR. For each individual, recombination models were inferred using an EM algorithm with the repgenHMM and IGoR tools. Shared clonotypes were analyzed with the tcR package in R, and sharing was normalized by the product of cloneset sizes. To study raw recombination without the effects of thymic and clonal selection, out-of-frame nonproductive sequences were analyzed. TCRdb passed the public sequencing reads through fastp at Q25 and MiXCR, retaining productive beta sequences. Rows with one shared CDR3 protein collapse into an entry with the most common genes and DNA. What appears here as the V and J calls and clone size reflects TCRdb's work, not the paper's. This sample has about 150,000 distinct CDR3 sequences in its table, and roughly 3.3% of those were observed once. The leading ten clones occupy 8.1% of the sample.

Overall study outcomes, separate from this receptor: In monozygotic twins, recombination models systematically underestimated out-of-frame TCR alpha sharing, but the models matched the sharing seen between unrelated individuals. Fewer insertions were carried by abundant cord blood beta clonotypes, a similar but weaker trend appeared in young adult naive repertoires, and no such trend appeared in memory repertoires. In beta out-of-frame sequences, excess twin sharing was weaker, because having fewer shared sequences lowered the signal-to-noise ratio. Because the same donors could not be followed over many years, the conclusions depended on cross-sectional statistical analysis. Zero-insertion analyses could be partly confounded by invariant T cells such as MAIT and iNKT, although diverse VJ usage argued against such confounding for most clonotypes. Compared with coincidental sharing between unrelated individuals, out-of-frame TCR alpha sequences shared between twins had an excess of sequences with low generation probability.

All donors were healthy Caucasians. Miltenyi CD45RO+ enrichment and human naive T-cell isolation kits were used to isolate memory (CD45RO+) and naive T cells from PBMC. Material: memory T cells sorted from blood. What this sample's cell subset or site label stands for: CD45RO+ enriched T cells. This TCR derives from a man younger than 30 in good health.

The CDR3 here reads CASYRLAGYEQYF. The DNA is TGTGCCAGCTACCGACTAGCGGGGTACGAGCAGTACTTC. This sequence uses TRBV28 and TRBJ2-7; 11 of the junction bases match TRBD2. Taken from cysteine to phenylalanine, the CDR3 has 13 residues. CDR3 DNA is the only sequence kept; it has 39 bases, read in frame from the first base. Via the germline V gene, CDR1 is MDHEN and CDR2 SYDVKM. The junction shows trimming of 8 bases on V and 4 bases on J, and the gene matches do not reach 4 bases of it.